By proportion, the clone carrying this T cell receptor (gamma chain) is medium-sized. PBMCs from patients and controls supplied the genomic DNA for sequencing. The sample belongs to a study of gamma delta lymphoproliferative disorders and STAT genes. Turning to the study itself: Each gamma-chain library started from at least 50 ng of genomic DNA, using the LymphoTrack Dx TCRG Assay.

V shed 5 bases and J 4 bases; nucleotides not matched to a gene: 14. The CDR3 contains 15 residues. Per the germline V gene, CDR1 is VENAVY and CDR2 is YDSYNSRV. TCRdb re-identified clones in the multiplex PCR reads via CATT. The sample consists of around 1,600 gamma-chain clones, less than 10% of them appearing once. Sequenced: blood. The chain is built from TRGV8 and TRGJ1 or TRGJ2. The J gene is not listed in TCRdb, so it was assigned here from a DNA match to germline. The receptor's source is a human donor in good health. The CDR3 DNA follows: TGTGCCACCTGGGCCCGATTCCCCCTATATTATAAGAAACTCTTT. This sequence encodes CATWARFPLYYKKLF.